The 10 T cell receptor beta chains in this list originate from one sample, sequenced in a study of cytomegalovirus exposure and HLA in healthy donors. Primers included in the PCR were 60 Vbeta and 13 Jbeta primers. Profiled with immunoSEQ multiplex PCR; TCRdb holds only in-frame clones, not every one. The sample has under 200,000 clones, around nine tenths seen once. Sequenced input: PBMCs. The receptor set was obtained from a woman aged 25 to 45 in good health and CMV-seronegative.

The rearrangement joins TRBV7-2 to TRBJ1-2, with TRBD1 as a possible D gene (5 bases). There are 16 residues in the CDR3. V lost 1 base and J lost 5, with 17 bases in between. Germline CDR1 is SGHTA and CDR2 is FQGNSA. The CDR3 here is CASSLEGTSRRYGYTF. CDR3 in DNA: TGTGCCAGCAGCTTAGAAGGGACTTCAAGACGATATGGCTACACCTTC. Based on the CDR3 plus reference TRBV7-2 and TRBJ1-2, the full variable domain is GAGVSQSPSNKVTEKGKDVELRCDPISGHTALYWYRQSLGQGLEFLIYFQGNSAPDKSGLPSDRFSAERTGGSVSTLTIQRTQQEDSAVYLCASSLEGTSRRYGYTFGSGTRLTVV.

This chain connects TRBV30 to TRBJ2-1, with 9 positions matching TRBD2. CDR1 is GTSNPN and CDR2 is SVGIG in the germline V gene (reference sequence). V lost 4 bases, J lost 7 bases, and 14 bases stayed unmatched. The CDR3 is 16 amino acids. CDR3 in amino acids: CAWTNVGGGAGNEQFF. The CDR3 DNA sequence: TGTGCCTGGACCAACGTCGGCGGGGGGGCCGGGAATGAGCAGTTCTTC.

Only a few counts were recorded for this clone. This chain links TRBV18 with TRBJ2-7; TRBD2 matches at 9 bases. Germline lookup yields CDR1 KGHSH and CDR2 LQKENI. After removal of 5 bases from V and 4 bases from J, the junction contained 3 bases not matched to a gene. The CDR3 runs 13 residues. CDR3 region: CASSAGGGYEQYF. CDR3 nucleotide sequence: TGTGCCAGCTCAGCGGGAGGGGGTTACGAGCAGTACTTC. The full variable domain, rest sourced from reference TRBV18 and TRBJ2-7, is NAGVMQNPRHLVRRRGQEARLRCSPMKGHSHVYWYRQLPEEGLKFMVYLQKENIIDESGMPKERFSAEFPKEGPSILRIQQVVRGDSAAYFCASSAGGGYEQYFGPGTRLTVT.

The CDR3 protein is CASSSVNTGELFF. CDR3 DNA sequence: TGTGCCAGTAGTTCGGTAAACACCGGGGAGCTGTTTTTT. The chain links TRBV19 to TRBJ2-2; the D is unclear. Germline V gene lookup returns CDR1 LNHDA and CDR2 SQIVND (reference sequence). CDR3 length: 13 amino acids. Deletions cut 5 bases from V and 2 bases from J, with 6 bases between.

The chain uses TRBV28 and TRBJ2-4; D remains ambiguous. V lost 6 bases, J lost 8 bases, and 11 bases lay in between. The CDR3 loop spans 12 amino acids. Germline-derived CDR1 and CDR2 are MDHEN and SYDVKM. The chain's CDR3 is CASSFVRDIQYF. Here the CDR3 DNA reads TGTGCCAGCAGCTTCGTACGGGACATTCAGTACTTC.

The chain joins TRBV19 to TRBJ1-2; maybe TRBD1 (6 bases). Trimming cost V 4 bases and J 4 bases, with 10 bases left between them. The length of the CDR3 is 13 residues. The germline V gene encodes CDR1 LNHDA and CDR2 SQIVND (reference sequence). The CDR3 here is CASSTTGLYGYTF. The CDR3 coding sequence is TGTGCCAGTAGTACTACAGGGCTCTATGGCTACACCTTC.

The chain joins TRBV5-8 to TRBJ1-1; perhaps TRBD1 as D (5 bases). The germline V and J ends were trimmed by 5 bases and 0 bases, with 17 bases remaining between them. CDR1 is SGHTS, CDR2 YDEGEE, per germline. CDR3 length: 16 amino acids. The CDR3 DNA sequence: TGTGCCAGCAGTTACACTACTGGGGGGATGAACACTGAAGCTTTCTTT. Its translation: CASSYTTGGMNTEAFF.

The chain is built from TRBV11-2 and TRBJ2-3; TRBD2 matches 13 bases. The CDR3 sequence is 17 residues long. Germline CDR1 and CDR2: SGHAT and FQNNGV. V shed 1 base, J shed 6 bases, and the junction held 7 bases outside the gene matches. CDR3 bases: TGTGCCAGCAGCTTAGTGGGGGGACTAGCGGGATTGGATACGCAGTATTTT. It codes for CASSLVGGLAGLDTQYF.

This chain connects TRBV7-8 to TRBJ2-7, with 12 bases fitting TRBD1. Germline-derived CDR1 and CDR2 are SGHVS and FQNEAQ. V lost 5 bases, J lost 6 bases, and 8 bases stayed unmatched. This CDR3 is built from 15 residues. The DNA of the CDR3 is TGTGCCAGCAGCAAACCGGGACAGGGGGCTTTCGAGCAGTACTTC. Translated: CASSKPGQGAFEQYF.

This sequence joins TRBV27 and TRBJ2-5; no clear D gene. This CDR3 is 13 amino acids long. CDR1 MNHEY and CDR2 SMNVEV come from the germline V gene (reference sequence). The ends were cut back, 3 bases at V and 5 bases at J, with 10 bases in the middle. CDR3 sequence reads: CASSFLRSETQYF. The CDR3 bases are TGTGCCAGCAGTTTCCTACGGTCTGAGACCCAGTACTTC.